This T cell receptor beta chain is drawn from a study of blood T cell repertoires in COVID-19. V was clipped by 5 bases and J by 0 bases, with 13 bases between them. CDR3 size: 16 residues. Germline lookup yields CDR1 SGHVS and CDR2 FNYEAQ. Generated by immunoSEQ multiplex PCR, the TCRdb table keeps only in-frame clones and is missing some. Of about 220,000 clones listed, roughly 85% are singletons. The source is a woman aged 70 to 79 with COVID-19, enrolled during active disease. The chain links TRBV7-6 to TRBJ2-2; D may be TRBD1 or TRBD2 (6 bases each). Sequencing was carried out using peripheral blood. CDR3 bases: TGTGCCAGCAGCCTAGGGGGGCACCCGAACACCGGGGAGCTGTTTTTT. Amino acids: CASSLGGHPNTGELFF.